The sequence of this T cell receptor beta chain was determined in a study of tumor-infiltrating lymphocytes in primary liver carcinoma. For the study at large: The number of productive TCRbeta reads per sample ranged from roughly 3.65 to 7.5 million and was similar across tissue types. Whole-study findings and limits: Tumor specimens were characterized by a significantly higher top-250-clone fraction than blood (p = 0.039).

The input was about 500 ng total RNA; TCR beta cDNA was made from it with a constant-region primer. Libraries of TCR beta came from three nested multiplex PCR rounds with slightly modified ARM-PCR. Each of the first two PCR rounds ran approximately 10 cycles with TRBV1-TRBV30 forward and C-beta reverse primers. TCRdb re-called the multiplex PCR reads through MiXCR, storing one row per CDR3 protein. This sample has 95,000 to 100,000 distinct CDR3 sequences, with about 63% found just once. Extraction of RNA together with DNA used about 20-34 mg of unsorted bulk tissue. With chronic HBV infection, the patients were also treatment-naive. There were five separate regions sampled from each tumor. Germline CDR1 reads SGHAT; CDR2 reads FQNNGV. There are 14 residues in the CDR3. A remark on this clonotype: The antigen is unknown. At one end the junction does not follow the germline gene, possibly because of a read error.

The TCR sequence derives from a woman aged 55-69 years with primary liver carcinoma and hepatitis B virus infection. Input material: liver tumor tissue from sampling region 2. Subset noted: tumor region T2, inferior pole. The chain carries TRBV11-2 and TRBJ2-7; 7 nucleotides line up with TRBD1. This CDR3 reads CASSRTGVSYEHYF. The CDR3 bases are TGTGCCAGTAGCAGAACAGGGGTTAGCTACGAGCACTACTTC.